One and the same sample provided the 22 T cell receptor beta chains below, sequenced in a study of technical replicates of blood from several donors. Measured with immunoSEQ multiplex PCR; TCRdb has only the in-frame clones, and not every one. Of over 90,000 clones listed, approximately 96% are singletons. Sequenced material: T cells isolated from PBMCs. Receptors were obtained from a human donor in good health.

The CDR3 region is CASSTTSGGYEQYF. DNA of the CDR3: TGTGCCAGCAGCACTACTAGCGGTGGTTACGAGCAGTACTTC. The rearrangement joins TRBV7-2 to TRBJ2-7; 8 bases map to TRBD2. Trimming cost V 5 bases and J 4 bases; bases outside gene matches: 7. CDR1 SGHTA and CDR2 FQGNSA come from the germline V gene. The CDR3 extends over 14 amino acids.

The chain is built from TRBV6-5 and TRBJ1-3; possibly TRBD1 for D (6 bases). The germline gives CDR1 MNHEY, CDR2 SVGAGI. V lost 5 bases to trimming and J lost 6 bases, with 14 bases between them. The CDR3 has 14 amino acids. The CDR3 spells CASSNYREINTIYF. The CDR3 nucleotides read TGTGCCAGCAGTAACTACAGGGAAATAAACACCATATATTTT.

The count of this clone is one. The rearrangement uses TRBV7-6 and TRBJ2-5, with D hard to call. Germline V gives CDR1 SGHVS, CDR2 FNYEAQ. Trimming left V 0 bases short and J 6 bases short, with 5 bases between. The CDR3 totals 12 residues. The CDR3 loop reads CASSLAFQTQYF. The CDR3 DNA reads as TGTGCCAGCAGCTTAGCCTTCCAGACCCAGTACTTC. The whole variable domain, remainder taken from reference TRBV7-6 and TRBJ2-5, is GAGVSQSPRYKVTKRGQDVALRCDPISGHVSLYWYRQALGQGPEFLTYFNYEAQQDKSGLPNDRFSAERPEGSISTLTIQRTEQRDSAMYRCASSLAFQTQYFGPGTRLLVL.

J is TRBJ1-2 and V is TRBV6-5; 7 bases match TRBD1. J was trimmed by 8 bases and V by 4 bases; bases with no gene match: 16. The germline CDR1 and CDR2 sequences are MNHEY and SVGAGI. The CDR3 contains 16 residues. CDR3 bases: TGTGCCAGCAGTTTCCTTCGGGCAGGGGGTTATTCAGGCTACACCTTC. Translation gives CASSFLRAGGYSGYTF.

This clone was detected only a few times. V and J are TRBV19 and TRBJ2-7, with D hard to call. CDR1 is LNHDA, CDR2 SQIVND, per germline (reference sequence). The germline V and J ends were trimmed by 1 base and 4 bases, with 11 bases remaining between them. The CDR3 is 14 amino acids. CDR3 amino acids: CASSIGAGLYEQYF. The CDR3 DNA follows: TGTGCCAGTAGTATAGGGGCAGGCTTATACGAGCAGTACTTC.

V is TRBV28 and J is TRBJ2-1, with 10 bases lining up with TRBD1. The junction had 8 bases not matched to a gene; V was cut back by 8 bases and J by 1 base. The CDR3 has 16 residues. Germline V lookup: CDR1 MDHEN, CDR2 SYDVKM. The CDR3 spells CASGDRGGGSYNEQFF. As DNA, the CDR3 is TGTGCCAGCGGGGACAGGGGCGGGGGGTCCTACAATGAGCAGTTCTTC.

The rearrangement links TRBV13 to TRBJ2-1; D is possibly TRBD1 (7 bases). This CDR3 has 13 residues. V lost 0 bases to trimming and J lost 10 bases, with 10 bases between them. Germline lookup yields CDR1 PRHDT and CDR2 FYEKMQ (reference sequence). This CDR3 is CASSLGQGREQFF. The CDR3 DNA sequence: TGTGCCAGCAGCTTAGGACAGGGGAGGGAGCAGTTCTTC.

The table lists this clone with a count of one. The J gene is TRBJ2-7, the V gene TRBV6-5, with 9 nucleotides matching TRBD1. The CDR3 is 14 residues long. V trimming: 1 base; J trimming: 3 bases; junction bases outside the gene matches: 1. The germline gives CDR1 MNHEY, CDR2 SVGAGI. This CDR3 reads CASSYLGQGYEQYF. In nucleotides, the CDR3 is TGTGCCAGCAGTTACTTGGGACAGGGCTACGAGCAGTACTTC.

The V gene is TRBV5-4, the J gene TRBJ2-1; TRBD2 agrees at 10 bases. This CDR3 region has 15 residues. Germline CDR1 SGHNT, CDR2 YYREEE (reference sequence). V was pared by 5 bases and J by 5 bases, with 7 bases of the junction left unmatched. The CDR3: CASSSSGRTHNEQFF. CDR3 bases: TGTGCCAGCAGTTCTAGCGGGAGAACACACAATGAGCAGTTCTTC.

This sequence joins TRBV28 and TRBJ2-7, with 9 positions matching TRBD1. V lost 6 bases to trimming and J lost 0 bases; unmatched junction nucleotides: 9. The germline V gene has CDR1 MDHEN and CDR2 SYDVKM. The CDR3 totals 16 residues. In DNA form, the CDR3 reads TGTGCCAGCAGACCCTTTCGGGACAGGGACTCCTACGAGCAGTACTTC. It codes for CASRPFRDRDSYEQYF.

The V and J genes are TRBV7-8 and TRBJ2-3, with D possibly being TRBD2 (6 bases). The V end lost 5 bases, the J end lost 3 bases, and 15 bases lay between the germline ends. The CDR3 contains 15 residues. Germline V gene lookup returns CDR1 SGHVS and CDR2 FQNEAQ. The CDR3 nucleotides read TGTGCCAGCAGCAACCAGCGGGTAGTTACAGATACGCAGTATTTT. Amino acids: CASSNQRVVTDTQYF.

The rearrangement links TRBV7-9 to TRBJ1-1, with 7 bases lining up with TRBD1. The germline CDR1 and CDR2 sequences are SEHNR and FQNEAQ (reference sequence). This CDR3 is built from 14 residues. V gave up 5 bases and J gave up 5 bases; unmatched junction bases: 8. The DNA of the CDR3 is TGTGCCAGCAGCCCCGTGACAGGGAGTACTGAAGCTTTCTTT. Its protein is CASSPVTGSTEAFF.

The chain recombines TRBV4-1 with TRBJ1-3; D ambiguous. Germline values: CDR1 MGHRA, CDR2 YSYEKL. The CDR3 is 15 residues long. Trimming stripped 2 bases from V and 4 bases from J, with 12 bases between. For the CDR3, the DNA is TGCGCCAGCAGCCAATGGAGGTCTTCAGGAAACACCATATATTTT. Its translation is CASSQWRSSGNTIYF.

The J gene is TRBJ2-7, the V gene TRBV29-1; 10 bases are a match to TRBD1. The CDR3 contains 13 residues. Germline CDR1 SQVTM, CDR2 ANQGSEA. With V trimmed by 6 bases and J by 1 base, 3 bases remained unmatched. The CDR3 sequence: CSVRDRGSYEQYF. For the CDR3, the DNA is TGCAGCGTCCGGGACAGGGGTTCCTACGAGCAGTACTTC.

This chain joins TRBV10-3 and TRBJ1-1, with 8 nucleotides matching TRBD1. J gave up 5 bases and V 4 bases, and 3 bases lay outside the gene matches. Germline lookup yields CDR1 ENHRY and CDR2 SYGVKD. The CDR3 is made up of 13 amino acids. The CDR3 sequence: CAISGTGWTEAFF. Written as DNA, the CDR3 is TGTGCCATCAGTGGGACAGGGTGGACTGAAGCTTTCTTT.

The chain combines TRBV4-1 with TRBJ2-1, with 8 bases aligning to TRBD2. V dropped 6 bases and J dropped 7; count of bases not matched to a gene: 11. This CDR3 is built from 15 residues. Germline lookup yields CDR1 MGHRA and CDR2 YSYEKL. The CDR3 region has the DNA TGCGCCAGCAGACCTCCGGGGGGGTCTAAGAATGAGCAGTTCTTC. This translates into CASRPPGGSKNEQFF.

The V call is TRBV6-1, the J call TRBJ2-4; tentative D call: TRBD2 (5 bases). Germline values: CDR1 MNHNS, CDR2 SASEGT. This CDR3 has 15 amino acids. Trimming removed 10 bases from V and 0 bases from J, with 16 bases in between. Written as DNA, the CDR3 is TGTGCCACAATCCGAGGGAGACTAGCCAAAAACATTCAGTACTTC. Translating gives CATIRGRLAKNIQYF.

The rearrangement links TRBV23-1 to TRBJ2-7; 10 bases are shared with TRBD1. TRBV23-1 is flagged as an ORF with uncertain function. CDR3 length: 14 residues. V was clipped by 4 bases and J by 7 bases; unmatched bases: 7. This CDR3 reads CASSRDRGRREQYF. The CDR3 DNA reads as TGCGCCAGCAGTCGAGACAGGGGGCGCAGAGAGCAGTACTTC.

In this sample, this clone turned up once. V usage is TRBV30 and J usage is TRBJ2-2, with a possible D match to TRBD2 (6 bases). Germline V gene sequence: CDR1 GTSNPN, CDR2 SVGIG (reference sequence). This CDR3 is 14 amino acids long. The germline V and J ends were trimmed by 8 bases and 2 bases, with 15 bases remaining between them. CDR3 sequence reads: CAGPGDGNTGELFF. The DNA of the CDR3 is TGTGCCGGGCCGGGGGACGGCAACACCGGGGAGCTGTTTTTT.

This chain uses TRBV10-3 with TRBJ1-2; D may be TRBD1 (5 bases). Trimming took off 10 bases at V and 5 bases at J, with 17 bases between the two ends. From germline, CDR1 is ENHRY and CDR2 SYGVKD. There are 13 residues in the CDR3. CDR3 in amino acids: CATSEGLDYGYTF. DNA of the CDR3: TGTGCCACCTCGGAGGGGCTTGATTATGGCTACACCTTC.

This chain uses TRBV9 with TRBJ2-7, with D possibly TRBD2 on 6 matching bases. Per germline, CDR1 SGDLS and CDR2 YYNGEE. Trimming took 0 bases from V and 2 from J, leaving 12 bases between them. The length of the CDR3 is 15 residues. The CDR3 DNA reads as TGTGCCAGCAGCGTAGCCGGGACTTCCGCCTACGAGCAGTACTTC. Protein product: CASSVAGTSAYEQYF.

This clone has only one observation. This chain uses TRBV29-1 with TRBJ1-2; TRBD1 is a possible D gene (5 bases). The CDR3 spans 11 residues. The germline CDR1 and CDR2 sequences are SQVTM and ANQGSEA. V was pared by 4 bases and J by 7 bases, with 10 bases between. CDR3 protein: CSVVRVGGYTF. Here the CDR3 DNA reads TGCAGCGTTGTCAGGGTGGGTGGCTACACCTTC.